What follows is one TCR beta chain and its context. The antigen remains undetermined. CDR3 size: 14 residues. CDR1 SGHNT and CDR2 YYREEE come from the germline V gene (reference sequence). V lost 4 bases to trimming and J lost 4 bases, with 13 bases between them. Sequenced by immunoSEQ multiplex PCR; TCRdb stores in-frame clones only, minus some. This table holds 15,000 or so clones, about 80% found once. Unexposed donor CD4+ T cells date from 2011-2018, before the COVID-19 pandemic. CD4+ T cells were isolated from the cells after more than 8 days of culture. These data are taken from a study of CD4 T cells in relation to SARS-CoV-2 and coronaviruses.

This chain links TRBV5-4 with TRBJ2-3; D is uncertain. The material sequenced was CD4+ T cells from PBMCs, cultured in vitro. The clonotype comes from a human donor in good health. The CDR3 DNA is TGTGCCAGCAGCAGCAAACGGCTCGCAGATACGCAGTATTTT. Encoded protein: CASSSKRLADTQYF.